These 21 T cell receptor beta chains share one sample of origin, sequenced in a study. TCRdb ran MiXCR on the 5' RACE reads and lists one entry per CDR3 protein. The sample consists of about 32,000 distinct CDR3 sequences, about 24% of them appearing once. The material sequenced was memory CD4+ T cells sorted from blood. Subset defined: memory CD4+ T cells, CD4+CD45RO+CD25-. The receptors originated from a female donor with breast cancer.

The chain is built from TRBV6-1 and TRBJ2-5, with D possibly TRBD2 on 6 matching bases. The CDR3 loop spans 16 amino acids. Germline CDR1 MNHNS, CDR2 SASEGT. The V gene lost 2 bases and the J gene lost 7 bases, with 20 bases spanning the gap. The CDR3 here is CASSENRGLSVVTQYF. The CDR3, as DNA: TGTGCCAGCAGTGAAAATCGGGGACTGAGCGTGGTGACCCAGTACTTC.

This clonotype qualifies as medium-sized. The CDR3: CASSLPSSSEAFF. CDR3 sequence (DNA): TGTGCCAGCAGCCTCCCGTCATCCTCTGAAGCTTTCTTT. The chain links TRBV7-9 to TRBJ1-1; D gene unclear. The CDR3 is made up of 13 amino acids. Trimming took 5 bases from V and 6 from J, leaving 13 bases between them. The V gene's germline CDR1 is SEHNR and CDR2 FQNEAQ (reference sequence).

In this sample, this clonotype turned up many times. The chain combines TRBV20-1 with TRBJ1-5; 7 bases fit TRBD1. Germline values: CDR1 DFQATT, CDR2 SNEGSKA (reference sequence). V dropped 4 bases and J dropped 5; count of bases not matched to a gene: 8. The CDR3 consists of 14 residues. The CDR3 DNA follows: TGCAGTGCTACCGACAGGGAGGAAGATCAGCCCCAGCATTTT. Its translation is CSATDREEDQPQHF.

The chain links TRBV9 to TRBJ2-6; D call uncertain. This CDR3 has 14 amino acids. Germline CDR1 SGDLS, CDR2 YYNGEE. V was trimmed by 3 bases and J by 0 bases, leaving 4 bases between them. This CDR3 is CASSAVSGANVLTF. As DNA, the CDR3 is TGTGCCAGCAGCGCCGTCTCTGGGGCCAACGTCCTGACTTTC.

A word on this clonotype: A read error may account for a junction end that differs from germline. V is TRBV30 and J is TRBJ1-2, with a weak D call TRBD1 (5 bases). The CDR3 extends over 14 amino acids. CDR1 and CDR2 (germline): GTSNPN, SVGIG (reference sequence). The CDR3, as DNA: TGTGCCCGGAGTGTACCGGAGGGGAACGGTGGCTACACCTTC. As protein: CARSVPEGNGGYTF. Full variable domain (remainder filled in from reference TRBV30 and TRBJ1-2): SQTIHQWPATLVQPVGSPLSLECTVEGTSNPNLYWYRQAAGRGLQLLFYSVGIGQISSEVPQNLSASRPQDRQFILSSKKLLLSDSGFYLCARSVPEGNGGYTFGSGTRLTVV.

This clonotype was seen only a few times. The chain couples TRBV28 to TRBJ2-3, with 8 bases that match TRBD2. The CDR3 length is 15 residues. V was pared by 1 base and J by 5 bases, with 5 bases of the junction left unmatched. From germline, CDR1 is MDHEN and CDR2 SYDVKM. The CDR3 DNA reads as TGTGCCAGCAGTTTATCGGCGGGAGGTAAAGATACGCAGTATTTT. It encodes CASSLSAGGKDTQYF.

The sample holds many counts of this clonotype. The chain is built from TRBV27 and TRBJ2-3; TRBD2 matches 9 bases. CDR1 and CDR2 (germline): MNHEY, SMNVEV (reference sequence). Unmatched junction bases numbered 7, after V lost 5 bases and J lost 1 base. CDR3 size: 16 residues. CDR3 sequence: CASSNTASGGTDTQYF. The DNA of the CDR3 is TGTGCCAGCAGTAACACGGCTAGCGGGGGCACAGATACGCAGTATTTT.

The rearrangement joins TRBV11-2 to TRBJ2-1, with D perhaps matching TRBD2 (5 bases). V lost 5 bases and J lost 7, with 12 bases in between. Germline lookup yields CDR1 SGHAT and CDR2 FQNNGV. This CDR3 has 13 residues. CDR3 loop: CASSPTSGNEQFF. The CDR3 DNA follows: TGTGCCAGCAGCCCGACATCGGGGAATGAGCAGTTCTTC.

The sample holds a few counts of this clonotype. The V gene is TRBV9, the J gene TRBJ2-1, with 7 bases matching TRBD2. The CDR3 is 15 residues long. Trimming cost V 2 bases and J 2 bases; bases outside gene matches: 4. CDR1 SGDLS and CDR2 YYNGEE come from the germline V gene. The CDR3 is CASSVLAETYNEQFF. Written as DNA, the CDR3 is TGTGCCAGCAGCGTCCTAGCGGAGACCTACAATGAGCAGTTCTTC. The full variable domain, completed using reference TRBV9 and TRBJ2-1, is DSGVTQTPKHLITATGQRVTLRCSPRSGDLSVYWYQQSLDQGLQFLIQYYNGEERAKGNILERFSAQQFPDLHSELNLSSLELGDSALYFCASSVLAETYNEQFFGPGTRLTVL.

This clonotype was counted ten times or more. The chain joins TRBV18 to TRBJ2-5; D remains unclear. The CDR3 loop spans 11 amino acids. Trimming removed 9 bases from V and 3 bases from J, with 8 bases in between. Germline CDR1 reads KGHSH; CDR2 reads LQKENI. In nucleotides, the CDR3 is TGTGCCAGTTACGGAGAAGAGACCCAGTACTTC. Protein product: CASYGEETQYF.

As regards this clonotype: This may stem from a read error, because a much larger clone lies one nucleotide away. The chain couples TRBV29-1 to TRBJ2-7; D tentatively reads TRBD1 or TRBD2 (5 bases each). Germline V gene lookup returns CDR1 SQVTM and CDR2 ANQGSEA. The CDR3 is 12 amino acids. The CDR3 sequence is CSVDIGTYKQYF. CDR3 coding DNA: TGCAGCGTTGATATTGGGACCTACAAGCAGTACTTC.

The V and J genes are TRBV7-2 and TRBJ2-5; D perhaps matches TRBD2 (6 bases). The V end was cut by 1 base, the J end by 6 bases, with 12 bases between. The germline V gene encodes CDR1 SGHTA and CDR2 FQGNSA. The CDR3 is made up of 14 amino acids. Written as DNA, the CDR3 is TGTGCCAGCAGCTTAGATGGCGGGAAACAGACCCAGTACTTC. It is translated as CASSLDGGKQTQYF.

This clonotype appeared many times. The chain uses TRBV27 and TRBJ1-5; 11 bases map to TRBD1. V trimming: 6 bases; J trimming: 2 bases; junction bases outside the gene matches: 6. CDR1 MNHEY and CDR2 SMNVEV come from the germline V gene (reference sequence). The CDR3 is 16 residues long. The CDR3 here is CASRRTGGRGNQPQHF. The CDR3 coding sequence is TGTGCCAGCAGGAGGACAGGGGGCCGGGGCAATCAGCCCCAGCATTTT.

The CDR3 spells CASSPGTSGNEQFF. CDR3 coding DNA: TGTGCCAGCAGCCCCGGGACTAGCGGCAATGAGCAGTTCTTC. The chain has TRBV3-1 and TRBJ2-1; TRBD2 matches at 11 bases. This CDR3 is 14 amino acids long. Germline V gene sequence: CDR1 LGHDT, CDR2 YNNKEL (reference sequence). Trimming removed 4 bases from V and 6 bases from J; junction bases left unmatched: 2.

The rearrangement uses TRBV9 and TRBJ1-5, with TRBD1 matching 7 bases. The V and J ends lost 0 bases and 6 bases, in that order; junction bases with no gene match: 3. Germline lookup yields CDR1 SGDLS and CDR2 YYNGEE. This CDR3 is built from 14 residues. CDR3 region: CASSVGQGSQPQHF. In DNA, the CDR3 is TGTGCCAGCAGCGTAGGACAGGGAAGTCAGCCCCAGCATTTT.

DNA for the CDR3: TGTGCCAGCAGTTACGCCCGGGACAGGGCGAATGAAAAACTGTTTTTT. This encodes CASSYARDRANEKLFF. V is TRBV6-6 and J is TRBJ1-4, with 9 bases matching TRBD1. V gave up 2 bases and J gave up 5 bases; unmatched junction bases: 6. Germline CDR1 and CDR2: MNHNY and SVGAGI (reference sequence). The CDR3 is made up of 16 amino acids.

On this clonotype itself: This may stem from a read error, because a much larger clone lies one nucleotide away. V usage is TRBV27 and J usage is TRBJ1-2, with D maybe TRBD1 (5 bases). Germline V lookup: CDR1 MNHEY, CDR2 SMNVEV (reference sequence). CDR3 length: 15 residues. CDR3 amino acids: CTSSPSGGKNYGYTF. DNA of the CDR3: TGTACCAGCAGCCCCTCCGGGGGGAAGAACTATGGCTACACCTTC.

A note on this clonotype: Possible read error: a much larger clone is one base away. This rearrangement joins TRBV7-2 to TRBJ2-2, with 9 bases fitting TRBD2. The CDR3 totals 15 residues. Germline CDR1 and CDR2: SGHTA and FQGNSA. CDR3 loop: CACSFGGRATGELFF. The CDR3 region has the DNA TGTGCCTGCAGCTTCGGCGGGAGGGCCACCGGGGAGCTGTTTTTT.

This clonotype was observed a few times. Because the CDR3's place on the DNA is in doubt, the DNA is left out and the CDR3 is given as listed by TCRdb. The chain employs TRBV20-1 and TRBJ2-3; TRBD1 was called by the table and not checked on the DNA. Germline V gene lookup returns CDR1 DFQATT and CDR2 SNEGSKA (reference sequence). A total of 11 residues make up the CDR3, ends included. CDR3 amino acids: CSARVAKGTYF.

The CDR3 nucleotides are TGTGCCAGCAGCGTAGCTACCGGGGGGACGAGCACCGGGGAGCTGTTTTTT. The encoded protein is CASSVATGGTSTGELFF. The chain is built from TRBV9 and TRBJ2-2; 7 positions agree with TRBD2. The CDR3 is 17 amino acids. After removal of 0 bases from V and 4 bases from J, the junction contained 9 bases not matched to a gene. Germline-derived CDR1 and CDR2 are SGDLS and YYNGEE. The whole variable domain, filled in from reference TRBV9 and TRBJ2-2, reads DSGVTQTPKHLITATGQRVTLRCSPRSGDLSVYWYQQSLDQGLQFLIQYYNGEERAKGNILERFSAQQFPDLHSELNLSSLELGDSALYFCASSVATGGTSTGELFFGEGSRLTVL.

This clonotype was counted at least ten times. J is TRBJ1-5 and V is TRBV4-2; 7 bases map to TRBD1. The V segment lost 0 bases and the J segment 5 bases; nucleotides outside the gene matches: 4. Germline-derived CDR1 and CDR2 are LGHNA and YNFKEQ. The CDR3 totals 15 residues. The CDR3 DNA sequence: TGTGCCAGCAGCCAAGAACAGGGGATCCATCAGCCCCAGCATTTT. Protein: CASSQEQGIHQPQHF.